Sequencing of this TCR beta chain was carried out in a study of control samples from healthy donors and cancer patients. Libraries were prepared by immunoSEQ multiplex PCR; TCRdb keeps only in-frame clonotypes and omits some of them. The table shows 140,000 or so clones, with more than 85% occurring only once. This CDR3 contains 14 residues. V lost 7 bases and J lost 5, with 18 bases in between. The TCR sequence derives from a man younger than 40 in good health. Sample: blood. The V and J genes are TRBV23-1 and TRBJ2-7, with a tentative D call TRBD1 (6 bases). TRBV23-1 is an open reading frame, and its role is uncertain. The CDR3 protein is CASNPGTLLDEQYF. The CDR3 DNA reads TGCGCCAGCAACCCCGGGACACTTCTCGACGAGCAGTACTTC.